These 30 T cell receptor beta chains originate from one sample sequenced in a study of shared clonotypes between healthy human individuals. Sequencing was performed with immunoSEQ multiplex PCR; in TCRdb, only in-frame clones are kept and a portion is missing. The table has about 2.4 million clones, approximately 94% seen once. Sequenced input: naive CD4+ T cells from PBMCs. Subset in this sample: CD45RA+ positively selected. Receptor source: a man aged 18 to 29 in good health. Some clones in this sample may be carry-over from other donors' samples.

The V call is TRBV5-1, the J call TRBJ2-6, with D unclear. Per the germline V gene, CDR1 is SGHRS and CDR2 is YFSETQ. The germline V and J ends were trimmed by 6 bases and 2 bases, with 12 bases remaining between them. The CDR3 runs to 15 residues. Here the CDR3 DNA reads TGCGCCAGCACCACCCCGGCAGCTGGGGCCAACGTCCTGACTTTC. As protein: CASTTPAAGANVLTF.

The chain carries TRBV6-6 and TRBJ2-7; 8 bases are a match to TRBD1. CDR1 MNHNY and CDR2 SVGAGI come from the germline V gene (reference sequence). V trimming: 5 bases; J trimming: 7 bases; junction bases outside the gene matches: 7. This CDR3 is built from 13 residues. CDR3 nucleotides: TGTGCCAGCAGTGGCCGGACAGGGCGGGAGCAGTACTTC. It codes for CASSGRTGREQYF.

This chain uses TRBV27 with TRBJ1-1, with TRBD1 identical over 8 bases. Germline CDR1 and CDR2: MNHEY and SMNVEV (reference sequence). The V and J ends lost 7 bases and 1 base, in that order; junction bases with no gene match: 8. The CDR3 extends over 15 amino acids. This chain's CDR3 is CASTPKGQANTEAFF. The CDR3 nucleotides read TGTGCCAGCACCCCGAAGGGACAGGCGAACACTGAAGCTTTCTTT.

The gene calls are TRBV30 and TRBJ2-1; D gene unclear. The germline V and J ends were trimmed by 3 bases and 0 bases, with 15 bases remaining between them. Germline assignment: CDR1 GTSNPN and CDR2 SVGIG (reference sequence). The CDR3 is 16 residues long. CDR3 coding DNA: TGTGCCTGGAGCCGTCGGATGCGGTCCTCCTACAATGAGCAGTTCTTC. It yields the protein CAWSRRMRSSYNEQFF.

This chain connects TRBV4-1 to TRBJ2-2; 10 nucleotides agree with TRBD2. V gave up 6 bases and J gave up 1 base; unmatched junction bases: 2. The CDR3 length is 15 residues. Germline V CDR1 and CDR2: MGHRA, YSYEKL. The DNA of the CDR3 is TGCGCCAGCAGTCGGACTAGCGGGAACACCGGGGAGCTGTTTTTT. This gives the protein CASSRTSGNTGELFF.

The sample holds a few counts of this clone. The gene calls are TRBV2 and TRBJ1-4, with D possibly being TRBD1 (6 bases). CDR3 length: 13 residues. V was shortened by 4 bases and J by 11 bases, with 14 bases between the two germline ends. Germline assignment: CDR1 SNHLY and CDR2 FYNNEI. Written as DNA, the CDR3 is TGTGCCAGCAGTGGGGACAAGAGGGGGAAACTGTTTTTT. The encoded protein is CASSGDKRGKLFF. The full variable domain, in which reference TRBV2 and TRBJ1-4 provide the parts outside the CDR3, is EPEVTQTPSHQVTQMGQEVILRCVPISNHLYFYWYRQILGQKVEFLVSFYNNEISEKSEIFDDQFSVERPDGSNFTLKIRSTKLEDSAMYFCASSGDKRGKLFFGSGTQLSVL.

V gene TRBV6-5 combines with J gene TRBJ2-6, with TRBD1 matching over 9 bases. Germline trimming cut 6 bases from V and 2 bases from J; bases unmatched to any gene: 2. Germline CDR1 reads MNHEY; CDR2 reads SVGAGI. The CDR3 sequence is 15 residues long. The CDR3 here is CASSRQGAGANVLTF. The CDR3 DNA reads TGTGCCAGCAGCCGACAGGGGGCTGGGGCCAACGTCCTGACTTTC.

V and J are TRBV11-2 and TRBJ2-2; D remains ambiguous. The V gene's germline CDR1 is SGHAT and CDR2 FQNNGV. The CDR3 extends over 13 amino acids. V was shortened by 4 bases and J by 8 bases, with 11 bases between the two germline ends. The CDR3 bases are TGTGCCAGCAGCTCAAGTAGGGTAGGGGAGCTGTTTTTT. Residues: CASSSSRVGELFF.

As regards this clone: Other DNA sequences in this sample translate to the same CDR3. The rearrangement joins TRBV7-2 to TRBJ2-3, with D hard to call. This CDR3 region has 12 residues. Per germline, CDR1 SGHTA and CDR2 FQGNSA. Trimming took 3 bases from V and 2 from J, leaving 3 bases between them. CDR3 region: CASSFVTDTQYF. CDR3 DNA sequence: TGTGCCAGCAGCTTTGTCACAGATACGCAGTATTTT.

This clone has a single count. The CDR3 DNA follows: TGTGCCAGCAGCCCATACCAGGGGAACACCGGGGAGCTGTTTTTT. This translates into CASSPYQGNTGELFF. The chain couples TRBV7-8 to TRBJ2-2, with D possibly being TRBD1 (5 bases). With 5 bases removed from V and 1 base from J, the gap between germline ends came to 11 bases. CDR1 and CDR2 (germline): SGHVS, FQNEAQ. This CDR3 is 15 amino acids long.

The chain combines TRBV6-6 with TRBJ2-7; D is possibly TRBD1 (6 bases). The CDR3 is 14 amino acids. V dropped 7 bases and J dropped 1 base, with 14 bases sitting between them. Germline CDR1 and CDR2: MNHNY and SVGAGI (reference sequence). The CDR3 region has the DNA TGTGCCAGCATGAGGCAACAGGGATCCTACGAGCAGTACTTC. Translation gives CASMRQQGSYEQYF.

The chain joins TRBV5-1 to TRBJ2-3, with TRBD2 matching 10 bases. The CDR3 is 17 residues long. The germline gives CDR1 SGHRS, CDR2 YFSETQ. The junction had 6 bases not matched to a gene; V was cut back by 0 bases and J by 2 bases. The CDR3 region is CASSLGRSGRDTDTQYF. DNA for the CDR3: TGCGCCAGCAGCTTGGGTAGGAGCGGGAGGGACACAGATACGCAGTATTTT.

J is TRBJ2-5 and V is TRBV5-1; D tentatively fits TRBD1 or TRBD2 (5 bases each). With 5 bases removed from V and 4 bases from J, the gap between germline ends came to 15 bases. The CDR3 totals 14 residues. Per the germline V gene, CDR1 is SGHRS and CDR2 is YFSETQ. This CDR3 is CASSYRGGRETQYF. The DNA for the CDR3 is TGCGCCAGCAGTTATAGGGGCGGGCGAGAGACCCAGTACTTC.

The chain joins TRBV7-3 to TRBJ2-7, with TRBD1 as a possible D gene (5 bases). The V gene's germline CDR1 is SGHTA and CDR2 FQGTGA. Trimming removed 0 bases at V and 1 base at J, with 16 bases between. CDR3 length: 17 amino acids. CDR3 sequence: CASSLTSSRQGSYEQYF. The CDR3 bases are TGTGCCAGCAGCTTAACGTCCTCGCGGCAGGGATCCTACGAGCAGTACTTC.

This chain connects TRBV6-5 to TRBJ1-5; no definite D call. This CDR3 region has 15 residues. The V end was cut by 6 bases, the J end by 0 bases, with 12 bases between. Germline CDR1 is MNHEY and CDR2 is SVGAGI. This CDR3 reads CASSRRADSNQPQHF. DNA of the CDR3: TGTGCCAGCAGCCGCCGGGCAGATAGCAATCAGCCCCAGCATTTT.

Details on this clone: Within the sample, other DNA sequences also encode this same CDR3. The V and J genes are TRBV28 and TRBJ2-1; TRBD2 agrees at 15 bases. CDR3 size: 14 residues. V was pared by 3 bases and J by 9 bases, with 0 bases of the junction left unmatched. In germline, CDR1 is MDHEN, CDR2 SYDVKM. CDR3 coding DNA: TGTGCCAGCAGTTTGGGACTAGCGGGAGGTGAGCAGTTCTTC. It encodes CASSLGLAGGEQFF.

The V and J genes are TRBV5-5 and TRBJ2-2; 7 bases are shared with TRBD1. The CDR3 is made up of 15 amino acids. Germline V gene data show CDR1 as SGHKS and CDR2 as YYEKEE (reference sequence). J gave up 1 base and V 0 bases, and 0 bases lay outside the gene matches. The CDR3 DNA follows: TGTGCCAGCAGCTTGGGGACAGGGAACACCGGGGAGCTGTTTTTT. Amino acids: CASSLGTGNTGELFF.

The V gene is TRBV15, the J gene TRBJ2-1; D not certain. The V end was cut by 5 bases, the J end by 9 bases, with 11 bases between. This CDR3 has 12 residues. The germline gives CDR1 LNHNV, CDR2 YYDKDF (reference sequence). The CDR3, as DNA: TGTGCCACCAGCGGCCCGTGGGTTGAGCAGTTCTTC. This translates into CATSGPWVEQFF.

The rearrangement links TRBV6-4 to TRBJ2-2; D not certain. The CDR3 covers 14 residues. V was pared by 6 bases and J by 0 bases, with 8 bases between. Per the germline V gene, CDR1 is MRHNA and CDR2 is SNTAGT. CDR3 amino acids: CASSPDTNTGELFF. CDR3 in DNA: TGTGCCAGCAGCCCAGACACGAACACCGGGGAGCTGTTTTTT.

With respect to this clone: The same CDR3 can be traced to other DNA sequences in this sample. The genes are TRBV4-1 and TRBJ2-4, with D possibly being TRBD2 (6 bases). Per germline, CDR1 MGHRA and CDR2 YSYEKL. This CDR3 has 20 amino acids. The V end lost 0 bases, the J end lost 1 base, and 22 bases lay between the germline ends. In nucleotides, the CDR3 is TGCGCCAGCAGCCAAGATCCCCCCCTGTACAGCGGAGGGGCCAAAAACATTCAGTACTTC. As protein: CASSQDPPLYSGGAKNIQYF.

The chain joins TRBV5-5 to TRBJ2-6; D remains unclear. The CDR3 spans 15 residues. V lost 1 base and J lost 0, with 5 bases in between. Germline loops: CDR1 SGHKS, CDR2 YYEKEE (reference sequence). As DNA, the CDR3 is TGTGCCAGCAGCTTGTTCCCCTCTGGGGCCAACGTCCTGACTTTC. This codes for CASSLFPSGANVLTF.

The chain combines TRBV4-1 with TRBJ1-3; D is ambiguous. V was pared by 2 bases and J by 0 bases, with 17 bases between. The CDR3 extends over 18 amino acids. Germline lookup yields CDR1 MGHRA and CDR2 YSYEKL. The CDR3 loop is CASSQLRSLALSGNTIYF. CDR3 nucleotides: TGCGCCAGCAGCCAACTCAGATCTCTGGCCCTCTCTGGAAACACCATATATTTT.

The rearrangement links TRBV14 to TRBJ1-4; 10 bases agree with TRBD1. With V trimmed by 4 bases and J by 0 bases, 11 bases remained unmatched. The CDR3 is 19 amino acids. Germline CDR1 and CDR2: SGHDN and FVKESK. CDR3 sequence: CASSPQDRGGRATNEKLFF. CDR3 nucleotide sequence: TGTGCCAGCAGCCCCCAGGACAGGGGGGGAAGGGCAACTAATGAAAAACTGTTTTTT. Full variable domain (missing parts from reference TRBV14 and TRBJ1-4): EAGVTQFPSHSVIEKGQTVTLRCDPISGHDNLYWYRRVMGKEIKFLLHFVKESKQDESGMPNNRFLAERTGGTYSTLKVQPAELEDSGVYFCASSPQDRGGRATNEKLFFGSGTQLSVL.

This rearrangement joins TRBV27 to TRBJ1-2; 8 bases are shared with TRBD1. Germline CDR1 is MNHEY and CDR2 is SMNVEV (reference sequence). The CDR3 length is 14 residues. V shed 4 bases, J shed 8 bases, and the junction held 9 bases outside the gene matches. The CDR3 reads CASSSAGGRSGYTF. CDR3 DNA sequence: TGTGCCAGCAGTTCGGCAGGGGGCCGGTCAGGCTACACCTTC.

The chain carries TRBV15 and TRBJ2-7; tentatively, D is TRBD1 or TRBD2 (5 bases each). Germline V lookup: CDR1 LNHNV, CDR2 YYDKDF (reference sequence). Trimming cost V 1 base and J 3 bases, with 13 bases left between them. The CDR3 extends over 15 amino acids. Here the CDR3 DNA reads TGTGCCACCAGCAGAGTTGGGACCCAGATCTACGAGCAGTACTTC. Protein: CATSRVGTQIYEQYF.

The V call is TRBV2, the J call TRBJ2-1; D possibly corresponds to TRBD2 (6 bases). The CDR3 contains 15 residues. The V and J ends lost 5 bases and 1 base respectively, with 12 bases between them. CDR1 SNHLY and CDR2 FYNNEI come from the germline V gene. Here the CDR3 DNA reads TGTGCCAGCAGTCCCGTGGGGGGATCCTACAATGAGCAGTTCTTC. This gives the protein CASSPVGGSYNEQFF.

This chain links TRBV7-3 with TRBJ2-3, with D possibly TRBD1 on 6 matching bases. The germline V gene has CDR1 SGHTA and CDR2 FQGTGA. V lost 3 bases, J lost 1 base, and 17 bases lay in between. The CDR3 runs 17 residues. DNA for the CDR3: TGTGCCAGCAGCTTGGTGGGGAACGCAGGGGGCACAGATACGCAGTATTTT. Translation: CASSLVGNAGGTDTQYF.

For this clone: This same CDR3 is encoded by further DNA sequences in the sample. CDR3 nucleotide sequence: TGTGCCAGCAGCCAAGATACAGCCTATGGCTACACCTTC. Its translation: CASSQDTAYGYTF. The chain carries TRBV14 and TRBJ1-2; no clear D gene. The CDR3 is 13 amino acids. CDR1 is SGHDN and CDR2 is FVKESK in the germline V gene. The V end lost 0 bases, the J end lost 4 bases, and 6 bases lay between the germline ends.

This chain joins TRBV9 and TRBJ1-1, with D possibly TRBD1 on 5 matching bases. The CDR3 totals 14 residues. Germline CDR1 SGDLS, CDR2 YYNGEE. V lost 4 bases, J lost 2 bases, and 12 bases lay in between. The chain's CDR3 is CASSPQGDNTEAFF. CDR3 nucleotide sequence: TGTGCCAGCAGCCCCCAAGGGGACAACACTGAAGCTTTCTTT.

V usage is TRBV5-1 and J usage is TRBJ1-1; D possibly corresponds to TRBD1 (6 bases). The V gene lost 0 bases and the J gene lost 3 bases, with 9 bases spanning the gap. CDR1 is SGHRS and CDR2 is YFSETQ in the germline V gene. The CDR3 covers 14 residues. CDR3 sequence: CASSLGQADTEAFF. The CDR3 DNA reads TGCGCCAGCAGCTTGGGACAGGCGGACACTGAAGCTTTCTTT. Filled out from reference TRBV5-1 and TRBJ1-1, the complete variable domain reads KAGVTQTPRYLIKTRGQQVTLSCSPISGHRSVSWYQQTPGQGLQFLFEYFSETQRNKGNFPGRFSGRQFSNSRSEMNVSTLELGDSALYLCASSLGQADTEAFFGQGTRLTVV.